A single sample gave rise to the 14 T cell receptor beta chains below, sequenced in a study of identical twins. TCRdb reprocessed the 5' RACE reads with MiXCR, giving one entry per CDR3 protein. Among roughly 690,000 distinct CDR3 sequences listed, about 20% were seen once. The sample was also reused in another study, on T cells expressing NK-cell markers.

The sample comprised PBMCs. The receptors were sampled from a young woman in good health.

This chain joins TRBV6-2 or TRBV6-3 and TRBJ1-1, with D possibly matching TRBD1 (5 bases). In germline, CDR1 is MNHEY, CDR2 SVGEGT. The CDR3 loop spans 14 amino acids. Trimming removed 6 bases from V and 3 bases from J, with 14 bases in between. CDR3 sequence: CASRQGGIDTEAFF. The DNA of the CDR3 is TGTGCCAGCAGGCAGGGCGGCATAGACACTGAAGCTTTCTTT.

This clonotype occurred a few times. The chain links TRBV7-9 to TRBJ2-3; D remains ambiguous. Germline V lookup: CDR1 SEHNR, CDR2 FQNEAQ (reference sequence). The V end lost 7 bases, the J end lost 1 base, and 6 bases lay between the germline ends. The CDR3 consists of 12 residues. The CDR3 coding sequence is TGTGCCAGCATTCAGGGCACAGATACGCAGTATTTT. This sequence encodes CASIQGTDTQYF.

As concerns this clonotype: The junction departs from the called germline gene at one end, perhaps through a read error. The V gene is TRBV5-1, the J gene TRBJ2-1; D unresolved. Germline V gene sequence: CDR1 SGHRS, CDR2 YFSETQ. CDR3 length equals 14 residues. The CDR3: CASSSSSSYNEQFF. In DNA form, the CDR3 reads TGTGCCAGCAGCTCCTCAAGCTCCTACAATGAGCAGTTCTTC.

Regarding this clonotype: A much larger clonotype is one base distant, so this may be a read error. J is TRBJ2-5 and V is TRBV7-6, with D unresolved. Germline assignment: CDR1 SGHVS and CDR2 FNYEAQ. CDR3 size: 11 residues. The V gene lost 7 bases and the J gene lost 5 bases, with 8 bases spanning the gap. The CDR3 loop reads CASIMGETQYF. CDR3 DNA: TGTGCCAGCATCATGGGGGAGACCCAGTACTTC.

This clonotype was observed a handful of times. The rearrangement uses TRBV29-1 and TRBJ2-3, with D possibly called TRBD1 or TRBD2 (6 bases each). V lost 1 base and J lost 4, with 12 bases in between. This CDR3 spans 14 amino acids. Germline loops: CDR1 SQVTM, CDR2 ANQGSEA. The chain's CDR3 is CSVEGARGPDTQYF. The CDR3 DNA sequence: TGCAGCGTTGAAGGGGCACGGGGGCCAGATACGCAGTATTTT.

CDR3 sequence reads: CSARSNSNQPQHF. The CDR3 nucleotides are TGCAGTGCTAGATCTAATAGCAATCAGCCCCAGCATTTT. The chain employs TRBV20-1 and TRBJ1-5; unclear D gene. The CDR3 sequence is 13 residues long. Trimming shortened V by 2 bases and J by 0 bases, and 5 bases separated the two germline ends. Germline CDR1 is DFQATT and CDR2 is SNEGSKA (reference sequence).

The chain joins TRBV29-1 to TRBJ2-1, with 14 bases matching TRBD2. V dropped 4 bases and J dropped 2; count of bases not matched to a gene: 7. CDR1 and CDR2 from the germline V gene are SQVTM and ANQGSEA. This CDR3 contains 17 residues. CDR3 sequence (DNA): TGCAGCGTTGGCGGGACTAGCGGGGGTTCCACCTACAATGAGCAGTTCTTC. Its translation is CSVGGTSGGSTYNEQFF.

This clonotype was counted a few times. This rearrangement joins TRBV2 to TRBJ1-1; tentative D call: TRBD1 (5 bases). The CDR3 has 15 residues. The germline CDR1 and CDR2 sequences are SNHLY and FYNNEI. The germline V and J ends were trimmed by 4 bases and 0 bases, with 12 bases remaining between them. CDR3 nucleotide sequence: TGTGCCAGCAGTGCGCAGGGACGGCTGAACACTGAAGCTTTCTTT. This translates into CASSAQGRLNTEAFF.

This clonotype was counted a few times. The CDR3 bases are TGCAGCGTCTCAAGGGGGGACGTTGAAGCTTTCTTT. This codes for CSVSRGDVEAFF. The V and J genes are TRBV29-1 and TRBJ1-1, with D maybe TRBD1 (6 bases). This CDR3 contains 12 residues. CDR1 SQVTM and CDR2 ANQGSEA come from the germline V gene. The V gene lost 6 bases and the J gene lost 7 bases, with 15 bases spanning the gap.

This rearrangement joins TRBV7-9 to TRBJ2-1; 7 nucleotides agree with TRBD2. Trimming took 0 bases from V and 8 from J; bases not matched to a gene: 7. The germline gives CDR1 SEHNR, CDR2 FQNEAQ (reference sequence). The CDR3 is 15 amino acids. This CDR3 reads CASSLAGPTSDEQFF. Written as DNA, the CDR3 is TGTGCCAGCAGCTTAGCGGGTCCTACTAGCGATGAGCAGTTCTTC.

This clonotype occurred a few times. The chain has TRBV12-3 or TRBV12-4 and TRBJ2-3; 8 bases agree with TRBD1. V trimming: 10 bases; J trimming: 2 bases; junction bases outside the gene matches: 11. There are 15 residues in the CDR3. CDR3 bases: TGTGCCATCTCCTCGGGACAGGCCTTCACAGATACGCAGTATTTT. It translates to CAISSGQAFTDTQYF.

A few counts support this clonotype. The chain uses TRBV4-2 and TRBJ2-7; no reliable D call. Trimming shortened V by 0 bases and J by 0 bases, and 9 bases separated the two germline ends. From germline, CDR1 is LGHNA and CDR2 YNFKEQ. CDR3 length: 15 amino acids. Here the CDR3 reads CASSQDPATSYEQYF. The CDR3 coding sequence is TGTGCCAGCAGCCAAGACCCCGCAACCTCCTACGAGCAGTACTTC.

This chain's CDR3 is CASSQGVGCGTTNEKLFF. CDR3 DNA: TGTGCCAGCAGCCAAGGGGTAGGGTGCGGTACCACTAATGAAAAACTGTTTTTT. The chain uses TRBV4-2 and TRBJ1-4; no firm D call. There are 18 residues in the CDR3. CDR1 and CDR2 (germline): LGHNA, YNFKEQ. Trimming took 1 base from V and 2 from J, leaving 17 bases between them.

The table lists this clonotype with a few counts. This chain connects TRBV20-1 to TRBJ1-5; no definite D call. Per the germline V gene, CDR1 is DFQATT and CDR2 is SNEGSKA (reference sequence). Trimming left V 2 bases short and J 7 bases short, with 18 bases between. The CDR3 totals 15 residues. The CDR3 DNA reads TGCAGTGCTAGAAGTAGGCGTCCGGGTTGGCAGCCCCAGCATTTT. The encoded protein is CSARSRRPGWQPQHF.